Included here is one TCR beta chain sequence, with context. As yet, its antigen is unknown. Profiling relied on immunoSEQ multiplex PCR, and the TCRdb table lists in-frame clones only, not all of them. Of roughly 36,000 clones in the sample, approximately 88% were seen once. The data stem from a study of STAT5B mutations in CD4+ large granular lymphocyte leukemia. Points from the study as a whole: Patient CD4-sorted repertoires looked more clonal than healthy CD4+ repertoires, even without putative leukemic clones. Compared with healthy controls (2/35), patient top clones favored TRBV06 (8/27). Data were not HLA-matched across samples.

CDR3 length: 18 residues. V lost 4 bases, J lost 2 bases, and 10 bases stayed unmatched. Germline V lookup: CDR1 SGHRS, CDR2 YFSETQ. The TCR sequence derives from a human donor in good health. The sequenced sample was CD4+ T cells from blood buffy coats. The chain is built from TRBV5-1 and TRBJ2-1, with 12 positions matching TRBD2. The DNA for the CDR3 is TGCGCCAGCAGCCCAATGACTAGCGGGAGAGGGGCCTACAATGAGCAGTTCTTC. It yields the protein CASSPMTSGRGAYNEQFF.